This T cell receptor beta chain was recorded in a study of cytomegalovirus exposure and HLA in healthy donors. 60 Vbeta and 13 Jbeta primers were used in PCR. Generated by immunoSEQ multiplex PCR, the TCRdb table keeps only in-frame clones and is missing some. The sample shows approximately 150,000 clones, about 80% of them seen only once. Study observations and caveats: Donors belonging to an Asian-associated ancestry cluster reportedly showed fewer N-insertions in productive TCRs than the 666-donor mean, according to what a later analysis found. Some V segments could not be told apart, so they were left out, TRBV6-2 and TRBV6-3 among them. Immune exposure information available was restricted to CMV serostatus. Later analysis identified several of the most significant clusters that appeared linked to common viral pathogens.

Turning to this clone: Its antigen is currently unknown.

Germline assignment: CDR1 SGHRS and CDR2 YFSETQ. Trimming removed 5 bases from V and 0 bases from J; junction bases left unmatched: 6. The CDR3 is 16 residues long. The V gene is TRBV5-1, the J gene TRBJ2-3; 10 bases agree with TRBD2. The TCR sequence derives from a man younger than 45 in good health and CMV-seronegative. Sequenced sample: PBMCs. The CDR3 DNA is TGCGCCAGCAGTGTAGCTAGCGGGGGAAGCACAGATACGCAGTATTTT. Its protein product is CASSVASGGSTDTQYF. The variable domain in full, with the rest retrieved from reference TRBV5-1 and TRBJ2-3, is KAGVTQTPRYLIKTRGQQVTLSCSPISGHRSVSWYQQTPGQGLQFLFEYFSETQRNKGNFPGRFSGRQFSNSRSEMNVSTLELGDSALYLCASSVASGGSTDTQYFGPGTRLTVL.